This T cell receptor beta chain was sequenced in a study of tumor and adjacent non-tumor tissue in lung cancer. Study at large: Patients comprised approximately eleven adenocarcinoma, a couple of squamous cell carcinoma and 1 small cell lung cancer. Study results and caveats: Tumor repertoires had a smaller top 100 clone share than normal lung. Higher tumor TCR diversity was associated with shorter survival. Tumor tissue had significantly higher TCR diversity than normal lung.

No cell sorting was done before RNA was extracted from the tissue. The library came from three nested PCR rounds adapted from ARM-PCR protocols. TCRdb reanalysed the multiplex PCR reads using MiXCR and keeps one entry per CDR3 protein. The sample yields more than 95,000 distinct CDR3 sequences, 55% to 75% seen once. For this clonotype: Antigen unknown. Since no conserved phenylalanine or tryptophan closes the CDR3, a read error is the likely cause.

The receptor's source is a man aged 30 to 39 with non-small cell lung cancer. Input material: lung tumor tissue.

The DNA for the CDR3 is TGTGCCAGCAGTTACAGCGGGACAGCTAACTATGGCTACACCATC. Protein product: CASSYSGTANYGYTI. The genes are TRBV6-5 and TRBJ1-2; 7 nucleotides align to TRBD1. J lost 0 bases, V lost 2 bases, and 3 bases had no gene match. The CDR3 sequence is 15 residues long. Germline lookup yields CDR1 MNHEY and CDR2 SVGAGI.